The rows below give T cell receptor beta chains drawn from one sample of a study of T cells after posttransplantation cyclophosphamide. Here immunoSEQ multiplex PCR was the method, and the copy in TCRdb shows in-frame clones only, minus some. This sample comprises some 10,000 clones, none seen once only. The source was PBMCs, collected after allogeneic stem cell transplant with posttransplant cyclophosphamide. The receptor set was obtained from a female patient aged 40 to 50 who received an allogeneic stem cell transplant from a related donor, was CMV-positive, and had no GVHD. Some T cells may be the graft donor's. Both conserved end residues are part of each CDR3. D genes are given only for firm matches. Size values are once, few and many counts, or a class for expanded clones, and some rows have none.

j_call d_call clone_size v_call cdr3_aa cdr3_nt
TRBJ2-3 . few TRBV7-3 CASSLKGDGTDTQYF TGTGCCAGCAGCTTAAAGGGGGATGGCACAGATACGCAGTATTTT
TRBJ2-3 TRBD2 many TRBV6-5 CASSLAGTITDTQYF TGTGCCAGCAGTTTAGCGGGGACGATCACAGATACGCAGTATTTT
TRBJ1-5 . many TRBV19 CASSIPGIRSNQPQHF TGTGCCAGTAGTATTCCAGGGATAAGGAGCAATCAGCCCCAGCATTTT
TRBJ2-3 TRBD1 many TRBV7-8 CASRPTGAHTDTQYF TGTGCCAGCAGACCAACAGGGGCCCACACAGATACGCAGTATTTT
TRBJ1-1 . many TRBV6-5 CASSYSGTLNTEAFF TGTGCCAGCAGTTACTCCGGGACTCTCAACACTGAAGCTTTCTTT
TRBJ1-4 TRBD1 many TRBV19 CASSNQGAAEKLFF TGTGCCAGTAGTAACCAGGGGGCGGCTGAAAAACTGTTTTTT
TRBJ1-1 . many TRBV19 CASSMGHRNTEAFF TGTGCCAGTAGTATGGGACACAGGAACACTGAAGCTTTCTTT
TRBJ2-7 TRBD1 many TRBV6-5 CASSYFGTGQDEQYF TGTGCCAGCAGTTACTTCGGGACAGGTCAGGATGAGCAGTACTTC
TRBJ2-3 TRBD2 many TRBV18 CASSPKAGGPQDTQYF TGTGCCAGCTCACCGAAAGCGGGGGGGCCCCAAGATACGCAGTATTTT
TRBJ2-7 . many TRBV6-5 CASRKGRGLYEQYF TGTGCCAGCCGTAAGGGGAGGGGGCTCTACGAGCAGTACTTC
TRBJ2-1 TRBD2 many TRBV2 CASSLGLVNNEQFF TGTGCCAGCAGCCTGGGACTAGTAAACAATGAGCAGTTCTTC
TRBJ1-1 . many TRBV12-3/TRBV12-4 CASGIDREAFF TGTGCCAGCGGCATTGACAGGGAAGCTTTCTTT
TRBJ1-3 . many TRBV7-9 CASQSVAAGNTIYF TGTGCCTCCCAGTCCGTCGCTGCTGGAAACACCATATATTTT
TRBJ2-1 . many TRBV6-4 CASSENAGYYNEQFF TGTGCCAGCAGTGAGAACGCGGGTTACTACAATGAGCAGTTCTTC
TRBJ1-4 TRBD1 many TRBV4-3 CASSHGRGPNEKLFF TGCGCCAGCAGCCATGGAAGGGGGCCTAATGAAAAACTGTTTTTT
TRBJ1-1 TRBD1 . TRBV7-8 CASSLQGMNTEAFF TGTGCCAGCAGCCTACAGGGGATGAACACTGAAGCTTTCTTT
TRBJ2-7 TRBD1 many TRBV24-1 CATSDGDRLTYEQYF TGTGCCACCAGTGATGGGGACAGACTAACCTACGAGCAGTACTTC
TRBJ2-7 TRBD2 many TRBV19 CASSITLAGTYEQYF TGTGCCAGTAGTATAACTCTAGCGGGAACCTACGAGCAGTACTTC
TRBJ2-5 . many TRBV5-6 CASSLANRGETQYF TGTGCCAGCAGCTTGGCCAATCGGGGGGAGACCCAGTACTTC
TRBJ2-1 TRBD2 many TRBV9 CASSTGGGGSEEQFF TGTGCCAGCAGCACTGGAGGCGGGGGTTCGGAAGAGCAGTTCTTC
TRBJ2-7 TRBD1 few TRBV7-2 CASSLGDRGEREQYF TGTGCCAGCAGCTTGGGGGACAGGGGGGAGAGGGAGCAGTACTTC
TRBJ1-1 . many TRBV9 CASSVGTAGNRYTEAFF TGTGCCAGCAGCGTAGGAACGGCGGGGAATAGGTACACTGAAGCTTTCTTT
TRBJ2-3 TRBD2 few TRBV5-1 CASSLVGGDPSTDTQYF TGCGCCAGCAGCTTGGTGGGGGGGGATCCTAGCACAGATACGCAGTATTTT
TRBJ2-2 . many TRBV5-1 CASSLGQPWGGDFYGELFF TGCGCCAGCAGCTTGGGACAGCCGTGGGGCGGTGACTTTTACGGGGAGCTGTTTTTT
TRBJ1-1 TRBD1 many TRBV10-3 CAISADRGNTEAFF TGTGCCATCAGTGCGGACAGGGGGAACACTGAAGCTTTCTTT
TRBJ2-2 TRBD1 . TRBV9 CASSLSPGQGIPTGELFF TGTGCCAGCAGCTTAAGTCCGGGACAGGGGATCCCCACCGGGGAGCTGTTTTTT
TRBJ2-7 TRBD1 many TRBV2 CASRQGGDEQYF TGTGCCAGTAGACAGGGGGGCGACGAGCAGTACTTC
TRBJ1-6 . many TRBV5-6 CASSLETAEVNSPLHF TGTGCCAGCAGCTTGGAGACAGCCGAAGTGAATTCACCCCTCCACTTT
TRBJ2-2 TRBD2 . TRBV6-1 CASSERQGSGGQHTGELFF TGTGCCAGCAGTGAACGCCAAGGGAGCGGGGGGCAGCATACCGGGGAGCTGTTTTTT
TRBJ2-7 TRBD1 . TRBV9 CASIFKQGTAYEQYF TGTGCCAGCATTTTCAAACAGGGGACGGCATACGAGCAGTACTTC
TRBJ2-7 TRBD1 many TRBV12-3/TRBV12-4 CASSSRGRGLEQYF TGTGCCAGCAGTTCCAGGGGGCGAGGGCTCGAGCAGTACTTC